These T cell receptor beta chains were read from a single sample in a study of esophageal squamous cell carcinoma under preoperative chemotherapy. TCRdb re-analysed the PCR reads in MiXCR, keeping a single row per CDR3 protein. This table has over 25,000 distinct CDR3 sequences, roughly 52% appearing once. This specimen was taken from a patient given preoperative chemotherapy. Receptors originate from a human donor with esophageal squamous cell carcinoma. The donor label of this sample is uncertain. CDR3s include the opening cysteine and the closing phenylalanine or tryptophan. A D gene is named only where the DNA matches it firmly. Clone size is given for some rows only: seen once, a few or many times, or a class if the clone is expanded.

>TRBJ2-2|-|TRBV7-2|TRBD1
CAGGEAVSTGALFF
TGTGCCGGCGGAGAGGCTGTGAGCACAGGGGCGCTGTTTTTT
>TRBJ2-1|-|TRBV20-1|TRBD2
CSASDRGGNQEQFF
TGCAGTGCTAGCGATCGGGGGGGAAATCAAGAGCAGTTCTTC
>TRBJ1-3|few|TRBV9|-
CASSRDRNTIYF
TGTGCCAGCAGCCGGGACAGAAACACCATATATTTT
>TRBJ2-6|many|TRBV7-8|-
CASSFAGANVLTF
TGTGCCAGCAGCTTTGCAGGGGCCAACGTCCTGACTTTC
>TRBJ2-7|-|TRBV7-6|-
CASSLVADAQYF
TGTGCCAGCAGCTTAGTGGCTGATGCGCAGTACTTC
>TRBJ2-1|-|TRBV7-9|-
CASRPAGGGGYNEQFF
TGTGCCAGCCGCCCTGCGGGCGGAGGGGGCTACAATGAGCAGTTCTTC
>TRBJ2-2|-|TRBV12-3/TRBV12-4|-
CASSLETGAQFF
TGTGCCAGCAGTTTAGAAACCGGGGCGCAGTTTTTT
>TRBJ2-7|many|TRBV27|-
CASRSYRGIEQYF
TGTGCCAGCAGATCCTACCGGGGGATAGAGCAGTACTTC
>TRBJ2-1|medium-sized|TRBV7-8|TRBD1
CASSTDRDGEQFF
TGTGCCAGCAGCACGGACAGGGATGGTGAGCAGTTCTTC
>TRBJ2-5|-|TRBV6-1|TRBD1
CASGGNQGDGADTQYF
TGTGCCAGCGGGGGCAACCAGGGGGACGGGGCAGATACCCAGTACTTC
>TRBJ1-5|many|TRBV12-3/TRBV12-4|TRBD1
CASTSGQVNQPQHF
TGTGCCAGCACCTCGGGACAGGTTAATCAGCCCCAGCATTTT
>TRBJ2-7|-|TRBV10-2|TRBD2
CATTSGGSYEQYF
TGCGCCACAACTAGCGGGGGCTCCTACGAGCAGTACTTC
>TRBJ2-4|few|TRBV6-1|TRBD1
CASSGRGHSAKNIQYF
TGTGCCAGCAGTGGAAGGGGGCACTCGGCCAAAAACATTCAGTACTTC
>TRBJ1-1|-|TRBV12-3/TRBV12-4|-
CASSLQGEGAEAFF
TGTGCCAGCAGTTTACAAGGAGAAGGAGCTGAAGCTTTCTTT
>TRBJ1-1|few|TRBV7-9|-
CASSPTGLGTEAFF
TGTGCCAGCAGCCCAACAGGGCTCGGCACTGAAGCTTTCTTT
>TRBJ2-4|-|TRBV7-2|-
CAGSGLGRAGIQYF
TGTGCGGGCAGCGGGTTGGGCAGGGCAGGGATTCAGTACTTC
>TRBJ2-7|-|TRBV12-3/TRBV12-4|TRBD2
CASRASGGGAKNTQYF
TGTGCCAGCCGTGCTTCGGGGGGGGGGGCCAAAAACACGCAGTACTTC
>TRBJ2-3|-|TRBV6-1|TRBD2
CASSPGGGFAKNTQYF
TGTGCCAGCAGCCCTGGGGGAGGGTTCGCCAAAAACACGCAGTATTTC
>TRBJ2-3|medium-sized|TRBV7-2|-
CASSLDTGTQYF
TGTGCCAGCAGCTTAGATACGGGTACGCAGTATTTT
>TRBJ2-6|many|TRBV6-2/TRBV6-3|TRBD2
CASSSAGLAGVSGANVLTF
TGTGCCAGCAGTTCCGCCGGACTAGCGGGGGTCTCTGGGGCCAACGTCCTGACTTTC
>TRBJ2-3|-|TRBV6-1|TRBD2
CASGGNGGDGPDTQYF
TGTGCCAGCGGGGGCAACGGGGGGGACGGGCCAGATACCCAGTATTTT
>TRBJ2-3|few|TRBV11-3|-
CASSTNAGHTDTQYF
TGTGCCAGCAGCACGAATGCAGGACACACAGATACGCAGTATTTT
>TRBJ2-3|once|TRBV12-3/TRBV12-4|TRBD1
CASRTAGQVVTGAQYF
TGTGCCAGCAGAACCGCGGGACAGGTCGTCACAGGGGCGCAGTATTTT
>TRBJ2-6|many|TRBV6-1|TRBD1
CASSDGTGGSGANVLTF
TGTGCCAGCAGTGACGGGACAGGGGGCTCTGGGGCCAACGTCCTGACTTTC
>TRBJ2-2|few|TRBV7-8|TRBD2
CASSFFYGRVTGELFF
TGTGCCAGCAGCTTTTTTTACGGGAGGGTCACCGGGGAGCTGTTTTTT
>TRBJ2-5|-|TRBV12-3/TRBV12-4|-
CASRGGPTTDTQYF
TGTGCGAGCCGTGGGGGGCCCACCACAGATACCCAGTACTTC
>TRBJ2-1|-|TRBV6-5|TRBD2
CASSYSATSGNWFF
TGTGCCAGCAGTTACTCAGCGACTAGCGGGAATTGGTTCTTC
>TRBJ2-3|-|TRBV12-3/TRBV12-4|TRBD2
CASRGTRGGAQETQYF
TGTGCCAGCAGGGGGACTAGGGGGGGGGCCCAAGAGACCCAGTATTTT
>TRBJ1-1|many|TRBV27|-
CASSFRRGGFLAFF
TGTGCCAGCAGTTTCCGCCGGGGGGGGTTTCTGGCTTTCTTT